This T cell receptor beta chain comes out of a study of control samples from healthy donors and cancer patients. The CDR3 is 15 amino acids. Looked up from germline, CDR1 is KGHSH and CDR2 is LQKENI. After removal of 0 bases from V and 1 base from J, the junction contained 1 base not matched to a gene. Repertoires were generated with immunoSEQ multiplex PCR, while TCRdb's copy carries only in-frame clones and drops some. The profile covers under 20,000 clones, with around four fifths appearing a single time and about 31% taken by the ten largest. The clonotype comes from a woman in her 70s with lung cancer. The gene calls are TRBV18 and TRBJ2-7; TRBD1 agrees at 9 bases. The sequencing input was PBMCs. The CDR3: CASSPPGQGSYEQYF. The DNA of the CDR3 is TGTGCCAGCTCACCACCGGGACAGGGATCCTACGAGCAGTACTTC.